The text below deals with one T cell receptor beta chain. The antigen is not known. The sample belongs to a study of OX40 agonist ivuxolimab in advanced cancers. On the study more broadly: Ivuxolimab is an agonistic anti-OX40 (CD134) antibody, and patients were treated with it.

Study findings and constraints: At 0.1 to 3.0 mg/kg, clonal expansion of CD4+ and CD8+ blood T cells had occurred by week 6.

TCRdb keeps only in-frame clones here, not all; method: immunoSEQ multiplex PCR. The sample shows tens of thousands of clones, 80% to 90% of them seen only once. V lost 3 bases and J 0 bases, leaving 24 bases between the germline ends. Germline V gene sequence: CDR1 KGHSH, CDR2 LQKENI. The CDR3 is made up of 20 amino acids. The J gene is TRBJ1-5, the V gene TRBV18, with D perhaps TRBD1 (6 bases). The source material was CD4+ or CD8+ T cells sorted from blood, sampled in a trial of the OX40 agonist ivuxolimab. This receptor was identified in an adult with an advanced solid tumor such as melanoma, head and neck, liver or kidney cancer. CDR3 in DNA: TGTGCCAGCTCACCCTCAGGGGCCTTGGGAAGTCGATATAGCAATCAGCCCCAGCATTTT. Residues: CASSPSGALGSRYSNQPQHF.